The next 30 T cell receptor beta chains were all read from a single sample in a study of blood T cell repertoires in COVID-19. TCRdb's copy holds only in-frame clones and misses some; the assay was immunoSEQ multiplex PCR. Here the sample spans approximately 380,000 clones, approximately 90% being singletons. Sequenced sample: PBMCs or T cells enriched from blood (not recorded which). These receptors came from a woman aged 18-29 years who had recovered from COVID-19.

This clone was seen a few times. The CDR3 sequence: CASSEITANTEAFF. CDR3 bases: TGTGCCAGCAGTGAAATAACAGCGAACACTGAAGCTTTCTTT. V and J are TRBV2 and TRBJ1-1, with no clear D. V lost 2 bases and J lost 1, with 8 bases in between. Germline V lookup: CDR1 SNHLY, CDR2 FYNNEI. The CDR3 is made up of 14 amino acids. The entire variable domain, with the rest obtained from reference TRBV2 and TRBJ1-1, is as follows: EPEVTQTPSHQVTQMGQEVILRCVPISNHLYFYWYRQILGQKVEFLVSFYNNEISEKSEIFDDQFSVERPDGSNFTLKIRSTKLEDSAMYFCASSEITANTEAFFGQGTRLTVV.

Only one count was recorded for this clone. The rearrangement joins TRBV6-1 to TRBJ2-7, with 7 nucleotides matching TRBD2. CDR3 size: 14 residues. Germline assignment: CDR1 MNHNS and CDR2 SASEGT. V was clipped by 1 base and J by 3 bases; unmatched bases: 3. The CDR3 DNA reads TGTGCCAGCAGTGAAGTGTCGGGGGGCTACGAGCAGTACTTC. Translation: CASSEVSGGYEQYF.

The chain employs TRBV7-8 and TRBJ2-3; tentatively, D is TRBD2 (7 bases). This CDR3 spans 18 amino acids. The germline gives CDR1 SGHVS, CDR2 FQNEAQ. Trimming shortened V by 2 bases and J by 0 bases, and 18 bases separated the two germline ends. In DNA form, the CDR3 reads TGTGCCAGCAGCTTACATTGGAGGGGGGGCGCGAGCACAGATACGCAGTATTTT. Encoded protein: CASSLHWRGGASTDTQYF.

This chain's CDR3 is CASSPGTKTNYGYTF. The CDR3 nucleotides are TGTGCCAGCAGCCCCGGGACAAAAACTAACTATGGCTACACCTTC. This rearrangement joins TRBV6-5 to TRBJ1-2, with a tentative D call TRBD1 (6 bases). V lost 6 bases, J lost 0 bases, and 14 bases lay in between. The germline V gene encodes CDR1 MNHEY and CDR2 SVGAGI. The CDR3 is 15 residues long.

This clone was seen only once. This chain links TRBV18 with TRBJ2-7, with 10 nucleotides matching TRBD1. CDR1 is KGHSH, CDR2 LQKENI, per germline. V gave up 4 bases and J gave up 0 bases; unmatched junction bases: 9. The length of the CDR3 is 17 residues. The CDR3 sequence is CASSRGQGPSSSYEQYF. The CDR3 DNA is TGTGCCAGCTCACGGGGACAGGGGCCGTCCAGCTCCTACGAGCAGTACTTC.

This clone was picked up one time. The chain carries TRBV7-6 and TRBJ2-7; possibly TRBD2 for D (6 bases). Between the trimmed V and J ends, which lost 3 bases and 5 bases, there was a span of 8 bases. The CDR3 length is 12 residues. Germline CDR1 SGHVS, CDR2 FNYEAQ. The CDR3: CASSLGGDEQYF. The CDR3 bases are TGTGCCAGCAGCTTGGGGGGAGACGAGCAGTACTTC. Combining the CDR3 with reference TRBV7-6 and TRBJ2-7 gives the whole variable domain GAGVSQSPRYKVTKRGQDVALRCDPISGHVSLYWYRQALGQGPEFLTYFNYEAQQDKSGLPNDRFSAERPEGSISTLTIQRTEQRDSAMYRCASSLGGDEQYFGPGTRLTVT.

This chain links TRBV11-2 with TRBJ1-2; 9 nucleotides align to TRBD1. V was pared by 5 bases and J by 4 bases, with 5 bases of the junction left unmatched. Germline lookup yields CDR1 SGHAT and CDR2 FQNNGV. The CDR3 length is 14 residues. The CDR3 reads CASSPGQGGYGYTF. As DNA, the CDR3 is TGTGCCAGCAGCCCGGGACAGGGTGGCTATGGCTACACCTTC.

The chain links TRBV28 to TRBJ1-2; 10 bases are shared with TRBD1. This CDR3 has 17 residues. With V trimmed by 3 bases and J by 4 bases, 11 bases remained unmatched. Germline V gives CDR1 MDHEN, CDR2 SYDVKM. In DNA form, the CDR3 reads TGTGCCAGCAGTTTCTGGAGACAGGGGGCGCGGCGCTATGGCTACACCTTC. It encodes CASSFWRQGARRYGYTF.

This clone was detected many times. The chain is built from TRBV7-9 and TRBJ2-1; the match to TRBD2 covers 7 bases. Unmatched junction bases numbered 10, after V lost 0 bases and J lost 8 bases. Germline CDR1 and CDR2: SEHNR and FQNEAQ (reference sequence). The CDR3 is 16 residues long. The DNA of the CDR3 is TGTGCCAGCAGCTTAGCGCTGGGGCGGGGGACTCATGAGCAGTTCTTC. It translates to CASSLALGRGTHEQFF.

This clone was detected only a few times. Written as DNA, the CDR3 is TGTGCCAGCAGCCTTCTCCCGGACAGGGGGCTCTACGAGCAGTACTTC. Translating it yields CASSLLPDRGLYEQYF. The chain carries TRBV14 and TRBJ2-7; TRBD1 agrees at 11 bases. Germline V gene lookup returns CDR1 SGHDN and CDR2 FVKESK. Trimming cost V 4 bases and J 3 bases; bases outside gene matches: 8. CDR3 length: 16 residues. Complete variable domain (other parts from reference TRBV14 and TRBJ2-7): EAGVTQFPSHSVIEKGQTVTLRCDPISGHDNLYWYRRVMGKEIKFLLHFVKESKQDESGMPNNRFLAERTGGTYSTLKVQPAELEDSGVYFCASSLLPDRGLYEQYFGPGTRLTVT.

Turning to this clone: A junction end diverges from the germline sequence, so it may reflect a read error. V usage is TRBV7-7 and J usage is TRBJ2-3; 7 bases line up with TRBD2. CDR3 length: 19 residues. The germline gives CDR1 SSHAT, CDR2 FNYEAQ (reference sequence). The CDR3 nucleotides are TGTGCTAGCAGCTTAGTCCCCCCGACGGCTAGCGGCCTCACAGATACGCAGTATTTT. Translating gives CASSLVPPTASGLTDTQYF.

The chain recombines TRBV2 with TRBJ1-5, with TRBD1 as a possible D gene (5 bases). The V gene's germline CDR1 is SNHLY and CDR2 FYNNEI. Trimming stripped 5 bases from V and 0 bases from J, with 8 bases between. This CDR3 spans 14 amino acids. This CDR3 is CASSRGHSNQPQHF. CDR3 DNA sequence: TGTGCCAGCAGTAGAGGACATAGCAATCAGCCCCAGCATTTT.

V gene TRBV19 combines with J gene TRBJ1-4; no reliable D call. The CDR3 sequence is 15 residues long. CDR1 LNHDA and CDR2 SQIVND come from the germline V gene (reference sequence). V lost 1 base and J lost 4, with 10 bases in between. This chain's CDR3 is CASSIGAELNEKLFF. The CDR3 DNA reads TGTGCCAGTAGTATAGGGGCAGAACTTAATGAAAAACTGTTTTTT.

The chain recombines TRBV18 with TRBJ1-1; D is unclear. CDR1 and CDR2 (germline): KGHSH, LQKENI. The V gene lost 2 bases and the J gene lost 1 base, with 8 bases spanning the gap. CDR3 size: 14 residues. This chain's CDR3 is CASSPVTGNTEAFF. The CDR3 DNA is TGTGCCAGCTCACCAGTAACCGGGAACACTGAAGCTTTCTTT.

This chain links TRBV10-3 with TRBJ1-2; a possible D gene is TRBD1 (6 bases). The germline gives CDR1 ENHRY, CDR2 SYGVKD. This CDR3 has 14 amino acids. Deletions cut 11 bases from V and 5 bases from J, with 21 bases between. CDR3 amino acids: CASRKSDSIYGYTF. As DNA, the CDR3 is TGTGCCTCCAGAAAATCGGACAGCATATATGGCTACACCTTC.

In its sample, this clone was seen a few times. In DNA, the CDR3 is TGTGCCTGGAGTGTACTCGAGGGAAACACCATATATTTT. As protein: CAWSVLEGNTIYF. The rearrangement links TRBV30 to TRBJ1-3; the D is unclear. Germline V gene data show CDR1 as GTSNPN and CDR2 as SVGIG (reference sequence). The CDR3 runs to 13 residues. Trimming left V 0 bases short and J 4 bases short, with 7 bases between.

V gene TRBV27 combines with J gene TRBJ2-2; 8 bases match TRBD2. The CDR3 covers 18 residues. Trimming at V came to 1 base and at J to 1 base, leaving 8 bases not matched to a gene. Germline V gene data show CDR1 as MNHEY and CDR2 as SMNVEV (reference sequence). This CDR3 reads CASSLYWRGAQNTGELFF. The CDR3 nucleotides read TGTGCCAGCAGTTTATACTGGCGGGGGGCTCAGAACACCGGGGAGCTGTTTTTT.

This chain links TRBV14 with TRBJ1-2, with 7 bases that match TRBD1. In germline, CDR1 is SGHDN, CDR2 FVKESK. V dropped 2 bases and J dropped 3; count of bases not matched to a gene: 9. CDR3 length: 16 amino acids. The CDR3 bases are TGTGCCAGCAGCCAACAGAACGCAGGGGGTTACTATGGCTACACCTTC. This codes for CASSQQNAGGYYGYTF.

The chain uses TRBV6-2 or TRBV6-3 and TRBJ1-4; TRBD1 is a possible D gene (6 bases). Germline CDR1 and CDR2: MNHEY and SVGEGT. The germline V and J ends were trimmed by 7 bases and 8 bases, with 17 bases remaining between them. CDR3 length equals 14 residues. In nucleotides, the CDR3 is TGTGCCAGCAACCCGACAGGCTTCGGCGAAAAACTGTTTTTT. Translating it yields CASNPTGFGEKLFF.

This chain uses TRBV28 with TRBJ2-2; D perhaps matches TRBD1 (7 bases). Germline V gene sequence: CDR1 MDHEN, CDR2 SYDVKM. This CDR3 has 15 amino acids. Trimming removed 7 bases from V and 6 bases from J, with 18 bases in between. This CDR3 reads CASISLGRGAGELFF. The CDR3 bases are TGTGCCAGCATCTCCTTGGGCAGGGGGGCCGGGGAGCTGTTTTTT.

The chain joins TRBV11-2 to TRBJ1-6; no clear D gene. The CDR3 runs 13 residues. Germline CDR1 SGHAT, CDR2 FQNNGV. The V gene lost 3 bases and the J gene lost 8 bases, with 8 bases spanning the gap. This CDR3 reads CASSLRYDSPLHF. DNA of the CDR3: TGTGCCAGCAGCTTGAGGTACGATTCACCCCTCCACTTT.

The chain carries TRBV27 and TRBJ2-7; 8 bases agree with TRBD1. CDR1 is MNHEY and CDR2 is SMNVEV in the germline V gene (reference sequence). This CDR3 spans 15 amino acids. V lost 4 bases, J lost 3 bases, and 8 bases stayed unmatched. The CDR3 reads CASSSGGRPYYEQYF. CDR3 coding DNA: TGTGCCAGCAGTTCAGGGGGCAGGCCATACTACGAGCAGTACTTC.

This rearrangement joins TRBV24-1 to TRBJ1-2; TRBD1 is a possible D gene (6 bases). The V gene lost 2 bases and the J gene lost 4 bases, with 10 bases spanning the gap. The CDR3 is 14 residues long. The V gene's germline CDR1 is KGHDR and CDR2 SFDVKD. The CDR3 sequence: CATSDSDRAYGYTF. The CDR3 DNA reads TGTGCCACCAGTGATTCGGACAGAGCCTATGGCTACACCTTC.

J is TRBJ2-5 and V is TRBV7-2; 8 positions agree with TRBD1. The CDR3 covers 14 residues. The V gene's germline CDR1 is SGHTA and CDR2 FQGNSA. The V segment lost 6 bases and the J segment 7 bases; nucleotides outside the gene matches: 10. The CDR3 nucleotides are TGTGCCAGCAGTTCACAGGGGGTAAAGGGGACCCAGTACTTC. It specifies CASSSQGVKGTQYF.

This rearrangement joins TRBV15 to TRBJ2-1; 10 nucleotides match TRBD2. CDR3 length: 19 amino acids. Germline V lookup: CDR1 LNHNV, CDR2 YYDKDF (reference sequence). J gave up 0 bases and V 1 base, and 9 bases lay outside the gene matches. The CDR3 DNA is TGTGCCACCAGCAGAGGCCCCTCCGCTAGCGGGGGCTCCTACAATGAGCAGTTCTTC. Translating gives CATSRGPSASGGSYNEQFF.

This chain links TRBV4-2 with TRBJ1-2; TRBD1 might be the D (6 bases). V lost 0 bases and J lost 5, with 19 bases in between. The CDR3 covers 17 residues. Germline lookup yields CDR1 LGHNA and CDR2 YNFKEQ. The CDR3 sequence: CASSQDPYRALLYGYTF. In DNA, the CDR3 is TGTGCCAGCAGCCAAGACCCTTACAGGGCATTGCTTTATGGCTACACCTTC.

The V gene is TRBV5-1, the J gene TRBJ1-2; TRBD1 might be the D (5 bases). Trimming pared 2 bases from V and 0 bases from J, leaving 11 bases between. The CDR3 consists of 15 residues. The germline V gene encodes CDR1 SGHRS and CDR2 YFSETQ. The CDR3 region is CASSFGQNPNYGYTF. The CDR3, as DNA: TGCGCCAGCAGCTTCGGACAAAATCCTAACTATGGCTACACCTTC.

This chain links TRBV5-1 with TRBJ1-1; tentative D call: TRBD1 (5 bases). The germline CDR1 and CDR2 sequences are SGHRS and YFSETQ. The CDR3 length is 14 residues. The V gene lost 0 bases and the J gene lost 8 bases, with 14 bases spanning the gap. CDR3 DNA: TGCGCCAGCAGCTTGGATCTCGGGGGTGGGGAAGCTTTCTTT. Translated, it gives CASSLDLGGGEAFF.

Concerning this clone: This may arise from a read error, as a much more abundant clone is one base away. V is TRBV9 and J is TRBJ1-1; D is undetermined. Between the trimmed V and J ends, which lost 0 bases and 1 base, there was a span of 4 bases. The CDR3 loop spans 13 amino acids. Germline assignment: CDR1 SGDLS and CDR2 YYNGEE. CDR3 sequence (DNA): TGTGCCAGCAGCGTAGAGAGGAACACTGAAGCTTTCTTT. Its protein product is CASSVERNTEAFF.

In nucleotides, the CDR3 is TGTGCCCGTCTCTCTGGGCGGGGGGGTTCCTACAATGAGCAGTTCTTC. It translates to CARLSGRGGSYNEQFF. The V and J genes are TRBV7-3 and TRBJ2-1; 9 positions agree with TRBD2. Trimming removed 11 bases from V and 1 base from J; junction bases left unmatched: 12. Germline V gene data show CDR1 as SGHTA and CDR2 as FQGTGA. This CDR3 is 16 amino acids long.